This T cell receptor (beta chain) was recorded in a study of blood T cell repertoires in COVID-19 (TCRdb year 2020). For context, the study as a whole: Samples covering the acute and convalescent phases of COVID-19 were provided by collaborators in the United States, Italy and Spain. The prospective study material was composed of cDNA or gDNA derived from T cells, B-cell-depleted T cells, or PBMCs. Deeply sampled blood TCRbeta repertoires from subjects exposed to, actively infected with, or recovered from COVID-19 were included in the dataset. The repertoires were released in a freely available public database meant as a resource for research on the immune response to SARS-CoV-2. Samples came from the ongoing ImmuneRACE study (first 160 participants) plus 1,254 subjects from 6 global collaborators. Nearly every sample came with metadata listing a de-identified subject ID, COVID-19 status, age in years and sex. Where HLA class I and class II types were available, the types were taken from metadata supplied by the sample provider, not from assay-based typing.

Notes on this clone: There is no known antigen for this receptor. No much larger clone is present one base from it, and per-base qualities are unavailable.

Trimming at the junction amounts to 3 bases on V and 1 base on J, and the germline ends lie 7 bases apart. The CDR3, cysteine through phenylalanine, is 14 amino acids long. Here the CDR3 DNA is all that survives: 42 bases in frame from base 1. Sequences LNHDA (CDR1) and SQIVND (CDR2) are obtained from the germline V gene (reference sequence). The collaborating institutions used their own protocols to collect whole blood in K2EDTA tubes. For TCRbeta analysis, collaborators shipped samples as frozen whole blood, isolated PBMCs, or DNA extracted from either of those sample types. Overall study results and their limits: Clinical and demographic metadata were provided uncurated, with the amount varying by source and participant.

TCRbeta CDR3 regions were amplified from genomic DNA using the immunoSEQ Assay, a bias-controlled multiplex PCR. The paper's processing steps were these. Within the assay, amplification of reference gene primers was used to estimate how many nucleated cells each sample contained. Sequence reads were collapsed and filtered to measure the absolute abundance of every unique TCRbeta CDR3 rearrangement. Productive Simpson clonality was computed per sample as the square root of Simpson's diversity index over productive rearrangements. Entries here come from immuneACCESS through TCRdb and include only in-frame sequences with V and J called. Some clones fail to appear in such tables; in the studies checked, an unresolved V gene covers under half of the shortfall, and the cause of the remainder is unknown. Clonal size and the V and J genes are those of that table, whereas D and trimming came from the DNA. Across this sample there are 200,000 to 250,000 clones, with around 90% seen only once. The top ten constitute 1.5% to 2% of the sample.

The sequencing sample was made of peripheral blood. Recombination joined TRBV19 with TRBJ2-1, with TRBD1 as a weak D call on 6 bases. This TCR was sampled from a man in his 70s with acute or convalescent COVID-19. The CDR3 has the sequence CASSIQGSYNEQFF. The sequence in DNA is TGTGCCAGTAGTATCCAGGGGTCCTACAATGAGCAGTTCTTC.